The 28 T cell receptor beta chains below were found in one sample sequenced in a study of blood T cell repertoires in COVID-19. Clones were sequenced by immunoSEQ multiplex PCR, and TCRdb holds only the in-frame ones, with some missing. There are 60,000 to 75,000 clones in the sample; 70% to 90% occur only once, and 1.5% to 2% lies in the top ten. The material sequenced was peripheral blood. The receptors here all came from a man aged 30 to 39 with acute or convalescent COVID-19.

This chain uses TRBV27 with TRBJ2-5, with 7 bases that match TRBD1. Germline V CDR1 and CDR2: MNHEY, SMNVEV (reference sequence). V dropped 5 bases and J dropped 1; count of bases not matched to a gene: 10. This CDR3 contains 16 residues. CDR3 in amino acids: CASSPRDSGIQETQYF. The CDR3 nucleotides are TGTGCCAGCAGTCCAAGGGACAGTGGTATCCAAGAGACCCAGTACTTC.

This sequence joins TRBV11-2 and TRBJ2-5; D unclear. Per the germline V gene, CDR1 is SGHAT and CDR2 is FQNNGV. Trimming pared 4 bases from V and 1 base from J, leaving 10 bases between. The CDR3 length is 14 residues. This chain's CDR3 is CASSSLFPQETQYF. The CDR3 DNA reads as TGTGCCAGCAGCTCACTGTTCCCCCAAGAGACCCAGTACTTC. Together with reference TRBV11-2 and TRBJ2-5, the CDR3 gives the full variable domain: EAGVAQSPRYKIIEKRQSVAFWCNPISGHATLYWYQQILGQGPKLLIQFQNNGVVDDSQLPKDRFSAERLKGVDSTLKIQPAKLEDSAVYLCASSSLFPQETQYFGPGTRLLVL.

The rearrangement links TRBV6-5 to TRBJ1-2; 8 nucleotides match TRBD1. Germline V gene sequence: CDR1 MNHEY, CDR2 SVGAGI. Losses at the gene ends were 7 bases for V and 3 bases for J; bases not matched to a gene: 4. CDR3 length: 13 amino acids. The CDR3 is CASIKTGDYGYTF. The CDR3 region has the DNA TGTGCCAGCATTAAGACAGGGGACTATGGCTACACCTTC.

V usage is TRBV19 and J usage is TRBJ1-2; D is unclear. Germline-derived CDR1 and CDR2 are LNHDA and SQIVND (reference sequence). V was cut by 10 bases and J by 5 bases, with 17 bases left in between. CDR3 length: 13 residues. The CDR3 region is CATLLNIEYGYTF. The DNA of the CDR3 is TGTGCCACTCTACTAAATATTGAATATGGCTACACCTTC.

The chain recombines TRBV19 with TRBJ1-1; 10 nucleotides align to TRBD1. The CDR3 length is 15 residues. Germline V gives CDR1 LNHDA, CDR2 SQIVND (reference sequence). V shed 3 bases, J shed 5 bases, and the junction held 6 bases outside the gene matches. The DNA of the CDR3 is TGTGCCAGTAGTATGTGGGGGACAGGGGAGACTGAAGCTTTCTTT. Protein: CASSMWGTGETEAFF.

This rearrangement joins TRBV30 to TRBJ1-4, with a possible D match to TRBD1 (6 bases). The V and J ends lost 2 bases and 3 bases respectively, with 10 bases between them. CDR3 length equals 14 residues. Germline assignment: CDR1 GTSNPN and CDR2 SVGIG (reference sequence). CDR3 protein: CAWSRWTANEKLFF. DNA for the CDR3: TGTGCCTGGAGTAGATGGACAGCTAATGAAAAACTGTTTTTT.

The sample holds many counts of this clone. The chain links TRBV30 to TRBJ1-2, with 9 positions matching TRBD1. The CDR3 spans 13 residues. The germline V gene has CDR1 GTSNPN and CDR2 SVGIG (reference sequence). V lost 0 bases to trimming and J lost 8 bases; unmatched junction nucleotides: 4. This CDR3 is CAWSVGTGTGYTF. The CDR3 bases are TGTGCCTGGAGTGTCGGGACAGGGACAGGCTACACCTTC.

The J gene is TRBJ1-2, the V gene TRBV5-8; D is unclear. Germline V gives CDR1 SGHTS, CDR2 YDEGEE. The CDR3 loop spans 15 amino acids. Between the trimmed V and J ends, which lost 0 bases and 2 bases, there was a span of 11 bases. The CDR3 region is CASSLGVTRNYGYTF. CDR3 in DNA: TGTGCCAGCAGCTTGGGTGTCACCCGGAACTATGGCTACACCTTC.

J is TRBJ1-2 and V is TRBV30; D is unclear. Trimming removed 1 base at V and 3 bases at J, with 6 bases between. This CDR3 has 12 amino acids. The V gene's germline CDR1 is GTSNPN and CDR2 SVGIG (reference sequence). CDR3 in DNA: TGTGCCTGGAGTGAATCGGACTATGGCTACACCTTC. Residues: CAWSESDYGYTF.

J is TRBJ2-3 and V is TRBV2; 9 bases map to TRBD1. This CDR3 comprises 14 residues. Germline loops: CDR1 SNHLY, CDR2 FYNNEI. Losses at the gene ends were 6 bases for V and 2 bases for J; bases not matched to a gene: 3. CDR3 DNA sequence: TGTGCCAGCAGGAACAGGGGGCTCACAGATACGCAGTATTTT. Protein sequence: CASRNRGLTDTQYF.

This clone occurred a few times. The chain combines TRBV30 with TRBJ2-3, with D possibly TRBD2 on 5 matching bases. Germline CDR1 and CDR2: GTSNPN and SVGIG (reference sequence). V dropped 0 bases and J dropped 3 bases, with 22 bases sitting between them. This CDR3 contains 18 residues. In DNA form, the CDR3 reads TGTGCCTGGAGTGTATTCGGCGGAGATTTCAGAGGGACAGATACGCAGTATTTT. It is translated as CAWSVFGGDFRGTDTQYF.

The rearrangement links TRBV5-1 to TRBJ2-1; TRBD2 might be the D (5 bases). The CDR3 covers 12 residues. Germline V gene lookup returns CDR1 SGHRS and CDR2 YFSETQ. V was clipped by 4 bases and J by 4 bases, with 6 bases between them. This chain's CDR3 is CASSGGYNEQFF. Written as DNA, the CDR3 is TGCGCCAGCAGCGGCGGGTACAATGAGCAGTTCTTC.

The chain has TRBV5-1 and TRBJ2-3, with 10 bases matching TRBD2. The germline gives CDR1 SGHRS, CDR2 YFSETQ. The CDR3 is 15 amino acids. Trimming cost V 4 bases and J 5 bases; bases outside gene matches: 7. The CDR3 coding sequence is TGCGCCAGCAGCCTCGAGCGGGGGGGCGGAGATACGCAGTATTTT. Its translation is CASSLERGGGDTQYF.

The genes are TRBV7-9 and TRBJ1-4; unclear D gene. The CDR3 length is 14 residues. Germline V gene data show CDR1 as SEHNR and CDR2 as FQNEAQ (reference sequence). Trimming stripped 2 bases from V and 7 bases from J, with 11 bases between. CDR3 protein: CASSLRSLSEKLFF. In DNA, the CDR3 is TGTGCCAGCAGCTTACGAAGCTTATCTGAAAAACTGTTTTTT.

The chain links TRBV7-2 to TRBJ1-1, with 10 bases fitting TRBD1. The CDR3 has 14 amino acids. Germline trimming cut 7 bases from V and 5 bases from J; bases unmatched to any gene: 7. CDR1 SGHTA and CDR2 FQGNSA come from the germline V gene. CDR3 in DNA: TGTGCCAGCACAAAGGACAGGGGGGGGACTGAAGCTTTCTTT. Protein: CASTKDRGGTEAFF.

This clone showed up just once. CDR3: CASSLSRQGGYGYTF. CDR3 DNA: TGTGCCAGCAGTTTATCGAGGCAGGGCGGCTATGGCTACACCTTC. This chain uses TRBV27 with TRBJ1-2; possibly TRBD1 for D (5 bases). This CDR3 comprises 15 residues. V was trimmed by 0 bases and J by 4 bases, leaving 12 bases between them. The germline gives CDR1 MNHEY, CDR2 SMNVEV (reference sequence).

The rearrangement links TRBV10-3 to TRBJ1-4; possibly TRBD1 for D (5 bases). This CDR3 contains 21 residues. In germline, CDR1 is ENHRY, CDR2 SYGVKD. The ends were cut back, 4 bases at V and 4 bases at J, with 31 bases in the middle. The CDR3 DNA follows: TGTGCCATCAGTGGAATGCTTATTTCGTCACAGGAACGGAGCCATAATGAAAAACTGTTTTTT. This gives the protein CAISGMLISSQERSHNEKLFF.

The CDR3 reads CASRREAPYNEQFF. The CDR3 DNA reads TGCGCCAGCAGACGGGAGGCACCCTACAATGAGCAGTTCTTC. The chain uses TRBV5-1 and TRBJ2-1, with TRBD2 matching 7 bases. The CDR3 has 14 residues. V dropped 5 bases and J dropped 2; count of bases not matched to a gene: 4. Germline CDR1 and CDR2: SGHRS and YFSETQ.

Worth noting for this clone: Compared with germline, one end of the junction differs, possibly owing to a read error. CDR3 nucleotides: TGCAGCGTAGAAGGGACAGGAACCTACAATGAGCAGTTCTTC. The encoded protein is CSVEGTGTYNEQFF. This rearrangement joins TRBV29-1 to TRBJ2-1; TRBD1 aligns across 8 bases. CDR3 length: 14 amino acids. Germline V gives CDR1 SQVTM, CDR2 ANQGSEA.

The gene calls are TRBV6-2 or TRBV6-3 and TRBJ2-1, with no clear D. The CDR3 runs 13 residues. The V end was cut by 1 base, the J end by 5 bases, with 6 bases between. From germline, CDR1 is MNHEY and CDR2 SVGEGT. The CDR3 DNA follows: TGTGCCAGCAGTTACTACCGGGACAATGAGCAGTTCTTC. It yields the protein CASSYYRDNEQFF.

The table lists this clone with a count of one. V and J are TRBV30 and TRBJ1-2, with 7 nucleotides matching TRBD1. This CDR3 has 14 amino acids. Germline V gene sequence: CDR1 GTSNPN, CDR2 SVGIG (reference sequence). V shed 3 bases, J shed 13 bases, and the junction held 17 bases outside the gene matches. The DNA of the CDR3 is TGTGCCTGGAGCCAAAACGACAGGGCGATTTGGGGCACCTTC. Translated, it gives CAWSQNDRAIWGTF.

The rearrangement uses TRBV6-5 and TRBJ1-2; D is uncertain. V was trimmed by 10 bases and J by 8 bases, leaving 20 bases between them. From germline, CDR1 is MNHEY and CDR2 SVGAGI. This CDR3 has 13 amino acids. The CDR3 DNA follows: TGTGCCACCCTACCCCCAGGTCTCCAAGGCTACACCTTC. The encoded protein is CATLPPGLQGYTF.

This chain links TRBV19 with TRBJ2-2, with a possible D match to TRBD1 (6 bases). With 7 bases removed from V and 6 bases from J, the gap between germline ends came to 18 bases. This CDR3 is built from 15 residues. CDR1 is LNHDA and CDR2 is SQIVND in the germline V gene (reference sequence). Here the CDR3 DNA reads TGTGCCAGTAACCTAAGGGGGTCAGGGGCCGGGGAGCTGTTTTTT. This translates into CASNLRGSGAGELFF.

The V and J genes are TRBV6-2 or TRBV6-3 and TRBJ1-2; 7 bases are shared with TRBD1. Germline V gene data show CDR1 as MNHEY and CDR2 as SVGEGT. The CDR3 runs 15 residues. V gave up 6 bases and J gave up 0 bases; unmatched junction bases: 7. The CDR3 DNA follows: TGTGCCAGCAGACCTACAGGGGAAGCTAACTATGGCTACACCTTC. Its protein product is CASRPTGEANYGYTF.

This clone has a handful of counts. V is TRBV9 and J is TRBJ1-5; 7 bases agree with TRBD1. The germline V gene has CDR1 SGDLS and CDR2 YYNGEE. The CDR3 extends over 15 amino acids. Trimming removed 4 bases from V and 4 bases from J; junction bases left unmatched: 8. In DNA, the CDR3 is TGTGCCAGCAGCCCCCAGGGGGAGATAAATCAGCCCCAGCATTTT. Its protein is CASSPQGEINQPQHF.

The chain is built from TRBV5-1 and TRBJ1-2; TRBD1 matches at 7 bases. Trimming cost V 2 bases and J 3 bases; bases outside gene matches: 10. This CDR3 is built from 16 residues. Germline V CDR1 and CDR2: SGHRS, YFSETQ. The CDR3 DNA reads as TGCGCCAGCAGCTTATCAGGGACAGATGCTTACTATGGCTACACCTTC. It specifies CASSLSGTDAYYGYTF.

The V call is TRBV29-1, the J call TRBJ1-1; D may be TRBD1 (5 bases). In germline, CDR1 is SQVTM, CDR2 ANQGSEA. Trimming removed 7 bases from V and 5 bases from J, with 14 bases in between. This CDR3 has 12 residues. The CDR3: CSGGRGWTEAFF. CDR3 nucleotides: TGCAGCGGCGGAAGGGGATGGACTGAAGCTTTCTTT.

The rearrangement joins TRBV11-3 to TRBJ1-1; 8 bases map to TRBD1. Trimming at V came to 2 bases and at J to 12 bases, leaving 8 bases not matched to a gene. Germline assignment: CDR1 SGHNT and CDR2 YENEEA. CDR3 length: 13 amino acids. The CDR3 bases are TGTGCCAGCAGCTTATTCCCAGGGGGCCCTCCTTTCTTT. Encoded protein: CASSLFPGGPPFF.